This T cell receptor beta chain was obtained from a study of T-cell reconstitution after alpha-beta-depleted transplantation in children. General study results and limits: Roughly two months post-transplant, alpha-beta T cells reportedly originated from several hundred graft clones that had expanded. From surviving recipient T cells and thymic progenitors came the high day-60 TCRbeta diversity observed in some patients.

The library targeted TCRbeta and was prepared with unique molecular identifiers. TCRdb passed the PCR reads through MiXCR, listing each CDR3 protein once. This sample has some 290,000 distinct CDR3 sequences, with around 20% found just once. This clonotype was observed a few times. Its antigen remains unidentified. J was trimmed by 3 bases and V by 6 bases; bases with no gene match: 6. Germline CDR1 is DFQATT and CDR2 is SNEGSKA (reference sequence). The CDR3 totals 13 residues. The genes are TRBV20-1 and TRBJ2-3; 7 bases are a match to TRBD1. The clonotype originates from a male patient between 10 and 17 years old who had a stem cell transplant for acute lymphoblastic leukemia, so the T cells may come from the graft donor. The sample was PBMCs, mostly from graft donor cells, taken 180 days after TCRalphabeta/CD19-depleted stem cell transplant. The CDR3 spells CSASRTGTDTQYF. The DNA for the CDR3 is TGCAGTGCCTCTAGGACAGGAACAGATACGCAGTATTTT.